One TCR beta chain is described in this entry. Antigen: not known. CDR1 SGHDT and CDR2 YYEEEE come from the germline V gene. This CDR3 comprises 13 residues. Trimming stripped 7 bases from V and 5 bases from J, with 13 bases between. Each TCR cDNA library carried sample-specific barcodes on both ends. The authors' processing: Each donor had about 85,000 to nearly 500,000 clonotypes. TCRdb passed the 5' RACE reads through MiXCR, listing each CDR3 protein once. The V and J calls here are based on TCRdb, not the publication. The sample comprises roughly 380,000 distinct CDR3 sequences, over 25% of which are singletons, and 5.5% to 6.5% rests with the top ten. This sample stems from a study of identical twins' blood T cells. Whole-study context: About 50 million reads came from roughly 12 libraries, six alpha, six beta.

Study observations and caveats: Even for out-of-frame TCRbeta, twins reportedly shared V gene usage much more than unrelated donors.

Specimen: PBMCs. The chain links TRBV5-6 to TRBJ2-1, with D possibly matching TRBD2 (5 bases). The TCR originated in a woman aged 18-49 years in good health. This CDR3 reads CASQDGNNNEQFF. The CDR3 DNA follows: TGTGCCAGCCAAGACGGGAACAACAATGAGCAGTTCTTC.